The sequence of this T cell receptor (beta chain) was determined in a study of T cell responses to AZD1222 COVID-19 vaccine. Study observations and caveats: Without day 14 samples, only post-peak T cell repertoires were studied.

On this clone: The target antigen is unknown.

Only in-frame clones appear in the TCRdb table, and some are missing; sequencing was by immunoSEQ multiplex PCR. The data hold tens of thousands of clones, with around 87% observed a single time. This sequence originates from an adult in good health. This sample comprised peripheral blood, obtained on day 0 of AZD1222 vaccination.

DNA for the CDR3: TGCGCCAGCAGCCCCCTGACAGGGGGCCCGGCCTACGAGCAGTACTTC. Protein product: CASSPLTGGPAYEQYF. The chain has TRBV4-1 and TRBJ2-7; 10 bases fit TRBD1. CDR1 and CDR2 from the germline V gene are MGHRA and YSYEKL. V was clipped by 4 bases and J by 2 bases; unmatched bases: 8. The CDR3 spans 16 residues.